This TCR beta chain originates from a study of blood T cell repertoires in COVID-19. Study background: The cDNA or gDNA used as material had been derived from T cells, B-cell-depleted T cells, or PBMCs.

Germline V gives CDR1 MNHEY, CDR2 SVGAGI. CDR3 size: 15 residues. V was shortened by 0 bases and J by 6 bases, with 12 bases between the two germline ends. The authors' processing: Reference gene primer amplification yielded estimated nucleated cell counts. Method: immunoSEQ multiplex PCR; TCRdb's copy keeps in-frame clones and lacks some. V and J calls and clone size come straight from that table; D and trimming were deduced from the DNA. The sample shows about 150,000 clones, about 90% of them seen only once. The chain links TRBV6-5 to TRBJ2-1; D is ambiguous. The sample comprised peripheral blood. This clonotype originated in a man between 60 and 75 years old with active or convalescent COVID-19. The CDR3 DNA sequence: TGTGCCAGCAGTTACTCCCGCCCCCCGAGCAATGAGCAGTTCTTC. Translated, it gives CASSYSRPPSNEQFF.